The sample holds many counts of the clone carrying this T cell receptor (beta chain). No antigen is known for it. The data originate from a study of T cells in Graves' hyperthyroidism and ophthalmopathy. Ophthalmopathy cases met thresholds of Clinical Activity Score at least 3, NOSPECS grade at least 4 and duration under 3 months. Patients were excluded because of uncontrolled infection, other autoimmune disease, pregnancy or lactation. Amplification of TCR beta CDR3 regions was performed using RNA transcripts as template. When the TCR CDR3 underwent first-round RT-PCR, the HTBI primer set was used. TCRdb redid the calling of the multiplex PCR reads with MiXCR, one entry per CDR3 protein. This table holds approximately 600,000 distinct CDR3 sequences, around 20% found once. This CDR3 has 15 residues. Germline V gives CDR1 DFQATT, CDR2 SNEGSKA (reference sequence). Trimming removed 5 bases at V and 7 bases at J, with 24 bases between.

Study-wide findings and caveats: Through a model of 13 V-J features, ophthalmopathy was separated from stable hyperthyroidism. In the blood, most expanded thyroid clonotypes above 0.001 appeared as well.

Sequencing input: blood. The chain joins TRBV20-1 to TRBJ2-7, with a tentative D call TRBD1 (6 bases). This TCR came from a man aged 30 to 45 with Graves' ophthalmopathy. In DNA, the CDR3 is TGCAGTGCTCCAGAGGTTCTAACAGGGACGGGGGAGCAGTACTTC. This encodes CSAPEVLTGTGEQYF.